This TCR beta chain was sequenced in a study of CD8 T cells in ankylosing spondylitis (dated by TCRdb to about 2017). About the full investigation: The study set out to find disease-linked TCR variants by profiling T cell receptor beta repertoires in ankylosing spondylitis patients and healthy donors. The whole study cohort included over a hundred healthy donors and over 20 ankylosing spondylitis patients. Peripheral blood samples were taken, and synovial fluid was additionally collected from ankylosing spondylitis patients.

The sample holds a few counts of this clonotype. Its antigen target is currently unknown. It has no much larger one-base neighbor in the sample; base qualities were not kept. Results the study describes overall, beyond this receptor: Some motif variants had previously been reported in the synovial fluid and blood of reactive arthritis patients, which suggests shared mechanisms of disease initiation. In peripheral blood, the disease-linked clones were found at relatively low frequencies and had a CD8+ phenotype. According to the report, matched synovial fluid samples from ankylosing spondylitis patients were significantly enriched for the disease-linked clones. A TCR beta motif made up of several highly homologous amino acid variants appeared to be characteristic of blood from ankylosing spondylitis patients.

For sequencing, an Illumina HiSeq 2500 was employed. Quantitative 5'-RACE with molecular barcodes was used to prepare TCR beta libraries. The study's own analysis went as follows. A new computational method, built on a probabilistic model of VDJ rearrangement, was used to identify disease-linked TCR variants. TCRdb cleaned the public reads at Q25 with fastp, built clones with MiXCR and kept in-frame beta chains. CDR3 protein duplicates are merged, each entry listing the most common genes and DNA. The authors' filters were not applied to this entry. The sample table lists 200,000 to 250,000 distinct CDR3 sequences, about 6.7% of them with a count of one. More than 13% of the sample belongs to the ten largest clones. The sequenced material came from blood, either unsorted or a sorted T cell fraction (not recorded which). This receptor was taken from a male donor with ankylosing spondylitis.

The CDR3 reads as follows: CASSVLAGQSWNEQFF. DNA sequence: TGTGCCAGCAGTGTACTAGCGGGACAGAGTTGGAATGAGCAGTTCTTC. The chain joins TRBV28 to TRBJ2-1, with 10 bases matching TRBD2. Taken from cysteine to phenylalanine, the CDR3 has 16 residues. The kept DNA is CDR3 alone, 48 bases in frame from the first base. After removal of 5 bases from V and 7 bases from J, the junction retains 11 bases not matched to a gene. The germline V gene provides CDR1 MDHEN and CDR2 SYDVKM.